This T cell receptor (beta chain) was sequenced during a study of metastatic and nonmetastatic thyroid tumors. All patients reached thyroid surgery having received no treatment beforehand. TCRdb redid the clone calls on the PCR reads using MiXCR. Of 45,000 to 65,000 clones detected, 17% appear once; the ten largest clones hold approximately 3.1%. CDR3 size: 15 residues. From germline, CDR1 is DFQATT and CDR2 SNEGSKA (reference sequence). A remark on this clone: This sequence may be a read error, since a much larger clone differs from it by one base.

What was sequenced was blood. The rearrangement uses TRBV20-1 and TRBJ2-1; D is undetermined. The sequence was collected from a female donor with papillary thyroid cancer or a benign thyroid nodule (not recorded which). Some clones in this sample may be carry-over from other donors' samples. The CDR3 loop reads CSASNLRSSDNEQFF. CDR3 coding DNA: TGCAGTGCTTCAAACCTTAGGAGCTCCGACAATGAGCAGTTCTTC.